A single sample is the source of the 21 T cell receptor beta chains below, sequenced in a study of T-cell memory formation after mild COVID-19. One entry per CDR3 protein results from TCRdb running MiXCR on the 5' RACE reads. The sample consists of about 430,000 distinct CDR3 sequences, 24% of them appearing once. Specimen: PBMCs or a T cell subset sorted from them (not recorded which). Receptors were obtained from an adult woman who had mild COVID-19 (a few samples of this study predate the infection). Cell type and time point are not known.

This rearrangement joins TRBV30 to TRBJ2-4; 8 nucleotides match TRBD1. This CDR3 spans 13 amino acids. Germline CDR1 and CDR2: GTSNPN and SVGIG (reference sequence). Losses at the gene ends were 4 bases for V and 6 bases for J; bases not matched to a gene: 5. The CDR3 sequence: CAWKQGAGNIQYF. As DNA, the CDR3 is TGTGCCTGGAAGCAGGGGGCGGGAAACATTCAGTACTTC.

This clonotype has a handful of counts. The V call is TRBV12-3 or TRBV12-4, the J call TRBJ1-1, with D perhaps matching TRBD1 (5 bases). The V gene lost 4 bases and the J gene lost 4 bases, with 10 bases spanning the gap. The CDR3 runs to 13 residues. Written as DNA, the CDR3 is TGTGCCAGCAGTTCGGGGGAGGGCACTGAAGCTTTCTTT. It yields the protein CASSSGEGTEAFF.

This clonotype was detected a few times. The chain combines TRBV6-2 or TRBV6-3 with TRBJ1-2; tentative D call: TRBD1 (5 bases). Germline V lookup: CDR1 MNHEY, CDR2 SVGEGT. With 2 bases removed from V and 8 bases from J, the gap between germline ends came to 21 bases. CDR3 length: 16 residues. The CDR3 sequence: CASSYGLVGGVGGYTF. DNA for the CDR3: TGTGCCAGCAGTTACGGGCTCGTCGGGGGAGTGGGGGGCTACACCTTC.

CDR3 protein: CASSSPPGQGLDTQYF. DNA for the CDR3: TGTGCCAGCAGTTCACCCCCGGGACAGGGACTGGATACGCAGTATTTT. V is TRBV12-3 or TRBV12-4 and J is TRBJ2-3; 9 nucleotides agree with TRBD1. With V trimmed by 4 bases and J by 6 bases, 11 bases remained unmatched. The CDR3 loop spans 16 amino acids.

The table lists this clonotype with a few counts. The V gene is TRBV7-9, the J gene TRBJ2-1; 7 positions match TRBD2. CDR1 and CDR2 (germline): SEHNR, FQNEAQ (reference sequence). This CDR3 has 15 amino acids. V was clipped by 4 bases and J by 9 bases; unmatched bases: 12. For the CDR3, the DNA is TGTGCCAGCAGCTGGGGGGGATACGGGACGGGTGAGCAGTTCTTC. It encodes CASSWGGYGTGEQFF.

The chain uses TRBV20-1 and TRBJ2-7; D may match TRBD1 or TRBD2 (9 bases each). The CDR3 runs to 19 residues. Germline CDR1 reads DFQATT; CDR2 reads SNEGSKA (reference sequence). Between the trimmed V and J ends, which lost 5 bases and 5 bases, there was a span of 34 bases. CDR3 sequence (DNA): TGCAGTGCTCGTCACTCCGGGACAGGGTTTATAGCGGGGGCGGACGAGCAGTACTTC. Protein sequence: CSARHSGTGFIAGADEQYF.

The V call is TRBV4-1, the J call TRBJ2-1; D tentatively reads TRBD1 or TRBD2 (5 bases each). V lost 4 bases, J lost 0 bases, and 10 bases lay in between. CDR1 MGHRA and CDR2 YSYEKL come from the germline V gene. The CDR3 loop spans 15 amino acids. The CDR3 protein is CASSPGGRSYNEQFF. CDR3 bases: TGCGCCAGCAGCCCTGGGGGTCGCTCCTACAATGAGCAGTTCTTC.

The sample holds a few counts of this clonotype. The J gene is TRBJ2-5, the V gene TRBV4-3; TRBD2 matches at 9 bases. CDR1 and CDR2 (germline): LGHNA, YSLEER. CDR3 length: 17 amino acids. Losses at the gene ends were 0 bases for V and 2 bases for J; bases not matched to a gene: 7. The CDR3 protein is CASSQDSLAGQQETQYF. The DNA for the CDR3 is TGCGCCAGCAGCCAAGATAGCCTAGCGGGACAGCAAGAGACCCAGTACTTC.

Only a few counts were recorded for this clonotype. V and J are TRBV20-1 and TRBJ2-5; 10 nucleotides line up with TRBD2. The CDR3 is made up of 15 amino acids. CDR1 is DFQATT, CDR2 SNEGSKA, per germline (reference sequence). After removal of 5 bases from V and 5 bases from J, the junction contained 11 bases not matched to a gene. CDR3 DNA sequence: TGCAGTGCTGACCAACTAGCGGGGAGTCGTGAGACCCAGTACTTC. This codes for CSADQLAGSRETQYF.

A few counts support this clonotype. This chain joins TRBV7-6 and TRBJ2-3; possibly TRBD1 for D (5 bases). The CDR3 is 13 residues long. Trimming took 3 bases from V and 6 from J, leaving 10 bases between them. Germline V gene sequence: CDR1 SGHVS, CDR2 FNYEAQ. The CDR3 here is CASSFDSPDTQYF. The CDR3 DNA reads as TGTGCCAGCAGCTTTGACAGCCCCGATACGCAGTATTTT.

V usage is TRBV7-9 and J usage is TRBJ2-7, with D perhaps matching TRBD2 (5 bases). Between the trimmed V and J ends, which lost 7 bases and 2 bases, there was a span of 9 bases. The CDR3 covers 12 residues. The germline CDR1 and CDR2 sequences are SEHNR and FQNEAQ (reference sequence). The CDR3 bases are TGTGCCAGCAACCCCGGGACCTACGAGCAGTACTTC. It yields the protein CASNPGTYEQYF.

This rearrangement joins TRBV6-5 to TRBJ2-5, with unresolved D. This CDR3 comprises 14 residues. Germline V gene data show CDR1 as MNHEY and CDR2 as SVGAGI. The ends were cut back, 6 bases at V and 5 bases at J, with 16 bases in the middle. The CDR3 DNA is TGTGCCAGCAGCCTCCCCGGACGATGGGAGACCCAGTACTTC. Translating gives CASSLPGRWETQYF.

In this sample, this clonotype turned up a few times. The gene calls are TRBV13 and TRBJ1-6, with TRBD1 matching 10 bases. V lost 3 bases to trimming and J lost 7 bases; unmatched junction nucleotides: 6. Germline lookup yields CDR1 PRHDT and CDR2 FYEKMQ (reference sequence). This CDR3 has 16 residues. The CDR3 DNA is TGTGCCAGCAGCTTTAACGACAGGGGGCTGAATTCACCCCTCCACTTT. Translated, it gives CASSFNDRGLNSPLHF.

This clonotype was counted many times. The rearrangement uses TRBV4-2 and TRBJ2-7; the D is unclear. Trimming removed 0 bases at V and 4 bases at J, with 7 bases between. Germline CDR1 and CDR2: LGHNA and YNFKEQ. CDR3 length: 13 amino acids. In nucleotides, the CDR3 is TGTGCCAGCAGCCAAGATGTCATGTACGAGCAGTACTTC. Encoded protein: CASSQDVMYEQYF.

The V and J genes are TRBV14 and TRBJ2-4; maybe TRBD1 (7 bases). Germline V gene data show CDR1 as SGHDN and CDR2 as FVKESK. With 4 bases removed from V and 2 bases from J, the gap between germline ends came to 24 bases. CDR3 length equals 19 residues. In DNA, the CDR3 is TGTGCCAGCAGCCTACGACAGGGTCTCCTTGCGGGACCCAAAAACATTCAGTACTTC. As protein: CASSLRQGLLAGPKNIQYF.

This clonotype was observed a handful of times. The rearrangement uses TRBV4-1 and TRBJ2-5; D might be TRBD1 or TRBD2, each matching 5 bases. Trimming removed 0 bases at V and 5 bases at J, with 13 bases between. Germline loops: CDR1 MGHRA, CDR2 YSYEKL. This CDR3 is built from 15 residues. The CDR3 coding sequence is TGCGCCAGCAGCCAAGAGGGGCGGGTCTCGGAGACCCAGTACTTC. Its translation: CASSQEGRVSETQYF.

V is TRBV30 and J is TRBJ2-7; D is ambiguous. The CDR3 extends over 14 amino acids. Trimming took 0 bases from V and 3 from J, leaving 12 bases between them. The germline V gene encodes CDR1 GTSNPN and CDR2 SVGIG (reference sequence). Here the CDR3 DNA reads TGTGCCTGGAGTGTGGGCAGGACCAGCTACGAGCAGTACTTC. Translated, it gives CAWSVGRTSYEQYF.

The chain employs TRBV28 and TRBJ2-4; no clear D gene. V was trimmed by 6 bases and J by 5 bases, leaving 11 bases between them. Germline CDR1 MDHEN, CDR2 SYDVKM. CDR3 length equals 13 residues. CDR3 in amino acids: CASSNRLENIQYF. CDR3 in DNA: TGTGCCAGCAGCAATAGACTCGAAAACATTCAGTACTTC. The variable domain in full, with the rest retrieved from reference TRBV28 and TRBJ2-4, is DVKVTQSSRYLVKRTGEKVFLECVQDMDHENMFWYRQDPGLGLRLIYFSYDVKMKEKGDIPEGYSVSREKKERFSLILESASTNQTSMYLCASSNRLENIQYFGAGTRLSVL.

The chain uses TRBV29-1 and TRBJ2-3; 8 nucleotides match TRBD1. Germline V gene sequence: CDR1 SQVTM, CDR2 ANQGSEA. The CDR3 covers 15 residues. The ends lost 3 bases at V and 0 bases at J; junction bases unmatched: 5. The CDR3 bases are TGCAGCGTTGATGGCGGGACAGGCAGCACAGATACGCAGTATTTT. It encodes CSVDGGTGSTDTQYF.

This sequence joins TRBV18 and TRBJ1-1; D unresolved. V lost 2 bases to trimming and J lost 0 bases, with 10 bases between them. The CDR3 length is 15 residues. Per the germline V gene, CDR1 is KGHSH and CDR2 is LQKENI. The CDR3 DNA reads as TGTGCCAGCTCACCATCTCCACCGATGAACACTGAAGCTTTCTTT. Amino acids: CASSPSPPMNTEAFF.

This chain links TRBV5-1 with TRBJ2-1; 9 bases are a match to TRBD2. Losses at the gene ends were 4 bases for V and 7 bases for J; bases not matched to a gene: 15. CDR3 length: 17 amino acids. Per the germline V gene, CDR1 is SGHRS and CDR2 is YFSETQ. CDR3 in amino acids: CASSRNLKREVGNEQFF. Written as DNA, the CDR3 is TGCGCCAGCAGCCGAAACCTAAAGCGGGAGGTAGGGAATGAGCAGTTCTTC.